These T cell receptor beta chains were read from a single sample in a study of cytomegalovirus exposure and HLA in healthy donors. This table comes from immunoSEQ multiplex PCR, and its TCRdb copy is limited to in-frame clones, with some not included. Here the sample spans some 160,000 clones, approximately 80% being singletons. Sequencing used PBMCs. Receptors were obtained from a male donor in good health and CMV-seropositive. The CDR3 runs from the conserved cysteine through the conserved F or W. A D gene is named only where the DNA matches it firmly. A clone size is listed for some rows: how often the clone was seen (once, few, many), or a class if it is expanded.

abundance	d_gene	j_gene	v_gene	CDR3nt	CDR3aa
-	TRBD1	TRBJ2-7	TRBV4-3	TGCGCCAGCAGCCAAGATCCCGGGACAGGGGACTACGAGCAGTACTTC	CASSQDPGTGDYEQYF
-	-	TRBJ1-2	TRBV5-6	TGTGCCAGCACCGTTACTGCTAACTATGGCTACACCTTC	CASTVTANYGYTF
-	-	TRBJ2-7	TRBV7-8	TGTGCCAGCAGCTTTGGGACTGAGTCCTACGAGCAGTACTTC	CASSFGTESYEQYF
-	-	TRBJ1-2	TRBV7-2	TGTGCCAGCAGCACACGACCAGGAGGCTCCTATGGCTACACCTTC	CASSTRPGGSYGYTF
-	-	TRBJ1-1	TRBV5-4	TGTGCCAGCAGCTTGTACCGGGGAAGCCTCACTGAAGCTTTCTTT	CASSLYRGSLTEAFF
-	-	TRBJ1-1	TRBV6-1	TGTGCCAGCAGCCTACAGGAGAACACTGAAGCTTTCTTT	CASSLQENTEAFF
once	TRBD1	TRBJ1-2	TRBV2	TGTGCCAGCAGTGATTGGAGGGACAGGGCCTATGGCTACACCTTC	CASSDWRDRAYGYTF
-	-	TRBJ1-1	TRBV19	TGTGCCAGTAGTGACAGGCGCCGGGGCACTGAAGCTTTCTTT	CASSDRRRGTEAFF
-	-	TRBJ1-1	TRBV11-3	TGTGCCAGCAGCCACAGCTCGGGGGGACGTAAGAACACTGAAGCTTTCTTT	CASSHSSGGRKNTEAFF
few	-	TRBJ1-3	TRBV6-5	TGTGCCAGCAGTTATGGCGGGAGGAACTCTGGAAACACCATATATTTT	CASSYGGRNSGNTIYF
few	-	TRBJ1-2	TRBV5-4	TGTGCCAGCAGCGATCCGACGGGTCGGGTAGCTAACTATGGCTACACCTTC	CASSDPTGRVANYGYTF
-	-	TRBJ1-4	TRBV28	TGTGCCAGCAGCCCGGAGGAGGGGGGGAGGAAAAAACTGTTTTTT	CASSPEEGGRKKLFF
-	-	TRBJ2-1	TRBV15	TGTGCCACCAGTAGGCCAGCATCGACAAGTGAGCAGTTCTTC	CATSRPASTSEQFF
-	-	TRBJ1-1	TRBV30	TGTGCCTGGAGTATGGGGGCGGCGAACACTGAAGCTTTCTTT	CAWSMGAANTEAFF
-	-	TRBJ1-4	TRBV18	TGTGCCAGCTCAGTAACAGGGCCCAACGGAGAAAAACTGTTTTTT	CASSVTGPNGEKLFF
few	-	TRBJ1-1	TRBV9	TGTGCCAGCAGCGTAGCAGGGACACCGAACACTGAAGCTTTCTTT	CASSVAGTPNTEAFF
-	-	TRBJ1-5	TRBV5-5	TGTGCCAGCAGCTTTGGTGGAGGGACTCAGCCCCAGCATTTT	CASSFGGGTQPQHF
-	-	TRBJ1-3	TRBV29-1	TGCAGCGTTGCAGGGACGGACAGCAGCTCTGGAAACACCATATATTTT	CSVAGTDSSSGNTIYF
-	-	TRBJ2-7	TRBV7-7	TGTGCCAGCAGCCTAGGAACCTACTACGAGCAGTACTTC	CASSLGTYYEQYF
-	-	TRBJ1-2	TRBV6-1	TGTGCCAGCAGTGCAGATAACTATGGCTACACCTTC	CASSADNYGYTF